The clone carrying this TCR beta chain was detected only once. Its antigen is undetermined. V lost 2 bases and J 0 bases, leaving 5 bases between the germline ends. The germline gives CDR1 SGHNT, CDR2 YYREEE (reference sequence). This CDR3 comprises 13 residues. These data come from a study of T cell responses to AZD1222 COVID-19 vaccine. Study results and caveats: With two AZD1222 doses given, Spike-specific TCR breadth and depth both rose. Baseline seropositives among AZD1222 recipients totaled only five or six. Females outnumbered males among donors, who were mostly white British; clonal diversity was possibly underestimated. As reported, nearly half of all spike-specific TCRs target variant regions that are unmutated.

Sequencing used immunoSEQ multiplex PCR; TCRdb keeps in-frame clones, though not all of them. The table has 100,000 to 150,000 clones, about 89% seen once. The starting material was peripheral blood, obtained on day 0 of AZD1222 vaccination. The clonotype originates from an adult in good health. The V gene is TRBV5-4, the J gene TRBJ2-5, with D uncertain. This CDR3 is CASSFVDQETQYF. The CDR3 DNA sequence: TGTGCCAGCAGCTTCGTAGACCAAGAGACCCAGTACTTC.